Below, 22 T cell receptor beta chains from the same sample are listed, as sequenced in a study of blood T cell repertoires in COVID-19. Generated by immunoSEQ multiplex PCR, the TCRdb table keeps only in-frame clones and is missing some. The sample lists fewer than 200,000 clones, 70% to 90% occurring once. The specimen sequenced was PBMCs or T cells enriched from blood (not recorded which). The receptors shown here come from a woman aged 45-59 years who had recovered from COVID-19.

V is TRBV4-1 and J is TRBJ1-1, with D possibly TRBD1 on 6 matching bases. V was clipped by 2 bases and J by 0 bases, with 16 bases between them. The CDR3 has 17 residues. Germline-derived CDR1 and CDR2 are MGHRA and YSYEKL. The CDR3, as DNA: TGCGCCAGCAGCCAAAACAATCCGGGACATTTGAACACTGAAGCTTTCTTT. Its protein product is CASSQNNPGHLNTEAFF.

The chain is built from TRBV11-2 and TRBJ1-4; no clear D. Germline CDR1 and CDR2: SGHAT and FQNNGV. V lost 1 base, J lost 6 bases, and 9 bases lay in between. The CDR3 spans 14 residues. The CDR3 nucleotides are TGTGCCAGCAGCTTAGGGGTCGGGGATGAAAAACTGTTTTTT. As protein: CASSLGVGDEKLFF.

V is TRBV7-2 and J is TRBJ1-6; perhaps TRBD1 as D (5 bases). Between the trimmed V and J ends, which lost 10 bases and 0 bases, there was a span of 16 bases. The CDR3 is 16 amino acids. CDR1 and CDR2 (germline): SGHTA, FQGNSA. The CDR3 sequence: CATSGRRGSYNSPLHF. The CDR3 DNA reads TGTGCCACTTCAGGACGGAGGGGCTCCTATAATTCACCCCTCCACTTT.

J is TRBJ1-2 and V is TRBV5-1; 11 bases line up with TRBD1. This CDR3 region has 14 residues. Germline V CDR1 and CDR2: SGHRS, YFSETQ. J lost 7 bases, V lost 0 bases, and 2 bases had no gene match. CDR3 residues: CASSLEGQGVGYTF. As DNA, the CDR3 is TGCGCCAGCAGCTTGGAGGGACAGGGGGTTGGCTACACCTTC.

The V and J genes are TRBV5-8 and TRBJ2-5; 8 bases map to TRBD1. V was clipped by 4 bases and J by 13 bases; unmatched bases: 9. Germline-derived CDR1 and CDR2 are SGHTS and YDEGEE. CDR3 size: 12 residues. CDR3 loop: CASSGRDRQPYF. The CDR3 DNA reads TGTGCCAGCAGCGGTCGGGACAGGCAACCGTACTTC.

V usage is TRBV7-3 and J usage is TRBJ1-3; tentative D call: TRBD1 (5 bases). Per germline, CDR1 SGHTA and CDR2 FQGTGA. CDR3 length equals 13 residues. V was pared by 5 bases and J by 4 bases, with 9 bases between. The CDR3, as DNA: TGTGCCAGCAGCGCGGACATAGGAAACACCATATATTTT. It translates to CASSADIGNTIYF.

This clone has a handful of counts. The rearrangement links TRBV7-9 to TRBJ2-2; TRBD1 matches at 12 bases. Unmatched junction bases numbered 8, after V lost 5 bases and J lost 7 bases. This CDR3 spans 16 amino acids. In germline, CDR1 is SEHNR, CDR2 FQNEAQ (reference sequence). CDR3 amino acids: CASSKGTGGLLGELFF. CDR3 DNA: TGTGCCAGCAGCAAGGGGACAGGGGGCCTCCTCGGGGAGCTGTTTTTT.

The gene calls are TRBV7-2 and TRBJ1-2; TRBD1 matches 10 bases. The CDR3 contains 14 residues. Trimming took 3 bases from V and 11 from J; bases not matched to a gene: 9. The germline gives CDR1 SGHTA, CDR2 FQGNSA. The chain's CDR3 is CASSLGQGIIRYTF. CDR3 nucleotides: TGTGCCAGCAGCTTGGGACAGGGGATTATAAGATACACCTTC.

The rearrangement joins TRBV15 to TRBJ1-5; D is perhaps TRBD1 (5 bases). V was cut by 3 bases and J by 0 bases, with 9 bases left in between. Germline CDR1 and CDR2: LNHNV and YYDKDF (reference sequence). The CDR3 contains 15 residues. CDR3 nucleotide sequence: TGTGCCACCAGCAGTACAGGTTATAGCAATCAGCCCCAGCATTTT. As protein: CATSSTGYSNQPQHF.

The CDR3 bases are TGTGCCTGGAGCATGAACAGGGGCGGGCAGCCCCAGCATTTT. Protein: CAWSMNRGGQPQHF. The chain combines TRBV30 with TRBJ1-5; 7 bases are shared with TRBD1. Trimming took 3 bases from V and 7 from J; bases not matched to a gene: 9. Germline V gene sequence: CDR1 GTSNPN, CDR2 SVGIG (reference sequence). This CDR3 has 14 amino acids.

This sequence joins TRBV24-1 and TRBJ1-5, with D tentatively TRBD1 (6 bases). Germline V gives CDR1 KGHDR, CDR2 SFDVKD. This CDR3 comprises 13 residues. Trimming left V 11 bases short and J 0 bases short, with 10 bases between. This chain's CDR3 is CAIQGYSNQPQHF. In nucleotides, the CDR3 is TGTGCCATCCAGGGGTATAGCAATCAGCCCCAGCATTTT.

The CDR3 DNA reads as TGCGCCAGCAGCGCAGGGGGACTCGTTAATGAGCAGTTCTTC. Protein: CASSAGGLVNEQFF. This chain links TRBV5-1 with TRBJ2-1; TRBD1 is a possible D gene (7 bases). V lost 4 bases to trimming and J lost 7 bases, with 15 bases between them. CDR3 length: 14 residues. CDR1 is SGHRS, CDR2 YFSETQ, per germline.

The chain recombines TRBV24-1 with TRBJ2-5; D not certain. This CDR3 region has 12 residues. Trimming cost V 4 bases and J 2 bases, with 4 bases left between them. The V gene's germline CDR1 is KGHDR and CDR2 SFDVKD. The CDR3 reads CATSDQQETQYF. CDR3 coding DNA: TGTGCCACCAGTGACCAGCAAGAGACCCAGTACTTC.

The chain couples TRBV7-3 to TRBJ2-7, with TRBD2 matching 9 bases. J lost 5 bases, V lost 2 bases, and 7 bases had no gene match. Per germline, CDR1 SGHTA and CDR2 FQGTGA. This CDR3 has 15 residues. CDR3: CASSLGAGGPHEQYV. The CDR3 DNA is TGTGCCAGCAGCTTAGGGGCGGGGGGGCCCCACGAGCAGTACGTC.

This clone was seen a single time. This chain connects TRBV5-5 to TRBJ2-5; 7 bases agree with TRBD1. Germline V gene lookup returns CDR1 SGHKS and CDR2 YYEKEE (reference sequence). The CDR3 extends over 13 amino acids. J lost 3 bases, V lost 3 bases, and 2 bases had no gene match. The CDR3 spells CASSSTGEETQYF. The CDR3 DNA reads TGTGCCAGCAGCTCCACAGGGGAAGAGACCCAGTACTTC.

The rearrangement joins TRBV4-1 to TRBJ2-5, with D unclear. CDR1 and CDR2 (germline): MGHRA, YSYEKL. Trimming removed 5 bases from V and 2 bases from J, with 6 bases in between. The CDR3 is 12 residues long. The CDR3 region has the DNA TGCGCCAGCAGCGAACAGCAAGAGACCCAGTACTTC. It yields the protein CASSEQQETQYF.

The chain is built from TRBV7-2 and TRBJ1-1; no definite D call. The ends were cut back, 0 bases at V and 5 bases at J, with 10 bases in the middle. Germline lookup yields CDR1 SGHTA and CDR2 FQGNSA. The CDR3 has 14 residues. The CDR3 region has the DNA TGTGCCAGCAGCTTAGCCTCCAGGATGACTGAAGCTTTCTTT. Its protein is CASSLASRMTEAFF. Supplemented by reference TRBV7-2 and TRBJ1-1, the full variable domain reads GAGVSQSPSNKVTEKGKDVELRCDPISGHTALYWYRQSLGQGLEFLIYFQGNSAPDKSGLPSDRFSAERTGGSVSTLTIQRTQQEDSAVYLCASSLASRMTEAFFGQGTRLTVV.

Worth noting for this clone: A much larger clone lies one base from this, so it may be a read error. The same CDR3 can be traced to other DNA sequences in this sample. The chain uses TRBV6-4 and TRBJ2-2, with D possibly matching TRBD2 (6 bases). The CDR3 consists of 14 residues. V was pared by 2 bases and J by 2 bases, with 6 bases between. Germline V gives CDR1 MRHNA, CDR2 SNTAGT. The CDR3 loop is CASSDGTNTGELFF. In DNA, the CDR3 is TGTGCCAGCAGTGACGGGACTAACACCGGGGAGCTGTTTTTT.

The rearrangement links TRBV18 to TRBJ1-1, with D uncertain. Between the trimmed V and J ends, which lost 0 bases and 6 bases, there was a span of 14 bases. The V gene's germline CDR1 is KGHSH and CDR2 LQKENI. The CDR3 runs 15 residues. CDR3 sequence reads: CASSPPGGRAAEAFF. The CDR3 coding sequence is TGTGCCAGCTCACCACCGGGCGGGAGGGCCGCTGAAGCTTTCTTT.

The rearrangement links TRBV3-1 (or the pseudogene TRBV3-2) to TRBJ2-5, with a weak D call TRBD1 (5 bases). The CDR3 is made up of 15 amino acids. From germline, CDR1 is LGHDT and CDR2 YNNKEL (reference sequence). The V end lost 0 bases, the J end lost 2 bases, and 10 bases lay between the germline ends. The CDR3 protein is CASSQEGAQQETQYF. CDR3 nucleotides: TGTGCCAGCAGCCAAGAAGGGGCGCAACAAGAGACCCAGTACTTC.

The V and J genes are TRBV7-9 and TRBJ2-1; the D gene is possibly TRBD2 (6 bases). V was trimmed by 5 bases and J by 7 bases, leaving 18 bases between them. Germline CDR1 and CDR2: SEHNR and FQNEAQ (reference sequence). This CDR3 comprises 15 residues. The CDR3 protein is CASSLQGGMGNEQFF. The CDR3 nucleotides read TGTGCCAGCAGCCTCCAAGGCGGGATGGGAAATGAGCAGTTCTTC.

This clone has just a few counts. The chain links TRBV11-3 to TRBJ2-1; D uncertain. Germline lookup yields CDR1 SGHNT and CDR2 YENEEA. The CDR3 runs to 15 residues. The V gene lost 4 bases and the J gene lost 0 bases, with 10 bases spanning the gap. This CDR3 reads CASSSSLYSYNEQFF. CDR3 DNA sequence: TGTGCCAGCAGCTCTTCCCTTTACTCCTACAATGAGCAGTTCTTC.